The 5 T cell receptor beta chains below all came from one sample that was sequenced in a study. TCRdb ran MiXCR on the RT-PCR reads and lists one entry per CDR3 protein. Here the sample spans about 700,000 distinct CDR3 sequences, about 14% being singletons. Sequencing used memory CD4+ T cells from blood. The origin of the receptors is a female donor in good health, serving as a healthy control.

The V call is TRBV6-5, the J call TRBJ1-3; 7 bases are a match to TRBD1. The CDR3 length is 15 residues. Germline V gene lookup returns CDR1 MNHEY and CDR2 SVGAGI. V lost 3 bases and J lost 0; bases outside the gene matches: 2. The CDR3 protein is CASSYNRGSGNTIYF. CDR3 DNA: TGTGCCAGCAGTTATAACAGGGGCTCTGGAAACACCATATATTTT.

This clonotype was observed a handful of times. This chain joins TRBV5-4 and TRBJ2-3, with 10 bases fitting TRBD2. The V segment lost 4 bases and the J segment 5 bases; nucleotides outside the gene matches: 10. The CDR3 length is 16 residues. The germline CDR1 and CDR2 sequences are SGHNT and YYREEE (reference sequence). CDR3 DNA: TGTGCCAGCAGCCAACAGCGGGGGGGCCGATTAGATACGCAGTATTTT. This encodes CASSQQRGGRLDTQYF. Drawing the rest from reference TRBV5-4 and TRBJ2-3, the complete variable domain is ETGVTQSPTHLIKTRGQQVTLRCSSQSGHNTVSWYQQALGQGPQFIFQYYREEENGRGNFPPRFSGLQFPNYSSELNVNALELDDSALYLCASSQQRGGRLDTQYFGPGTRLTVL.

This clonotype was counted ten times or more. The rearrangement uses TRBV5-6 and TRBJ2-1; no definite D call. The germline gives CDR1 SGHDT, CDR2 YYEEEE. This CDR3 comprises 12 residues. Trimming took 2 bases from V and 10 from J, leaving 10 bases between them. The CDR3 DNA reads TGTGCCAGCAGCTTAAACAACCTGGAGCAGTTCTTC. It translates to CASSLNNLEQFF. Using reference TRBV5-6 and TRBJ2-1 for the parts outside the CDR3, the full variable domain is DAGVTQSPTHLIKTRGQQVTLRCSPKSGHDTVSWYQQALGQGPQFIFQYYEEEERQRGNFPDRFSGHQFPNYSSELNVNALLLGDSALYLCASSLNNLEQFFGPGTRLTVL.

The rearrangement joins TRBV7-2 to TRBJ1-4; weak D call: TRBD1 (6 bases). The CDR3 covers 14 residues. Trimming removed 4 bases at V and 8 bases at J, with 14 bases between. Germline-derived CDR1 and CDR2 are SGHTA and FQGNSA. CDR3: CASSYRDKGEKLFF. In DNA, the CDR3 is TGTGCCAGCAGCTACCGGGACAAGGGCGAAAAACTGTTTTTT.

V gene TRBV18 combines with J gene TRBJ2-7; 10 bases align to TRBD1. Trimming cost V 8 bases and J 4 bases; bases outside gene matches: 8. This CDR3 is built from 14 residues. Germline V gives CDR1 KGHSH, CDR2 LQKENI. The CDR3 DNA reads TGTGCCAGCGTACCGGGACAGGGGAAATACGAGCAGTACTTC. It yields the protein CASVPGQGKYEQYF.